The 3 T cell receptor beta chains given below trace back to one sample, sequenced in a study of blood T cell repertoires in COVID-19. TCRdb's table, derived via immunoSEQ multiplex PCR, lists solely in-frame clones and lacks some. This sample has about 130,000 clones, with around 80% found just once. The sample taken for sequencing was peripheral blood. These receptors were taken from a man aged 65-85 years with acute or convalescent COVID-19.

This chain connects TRBV9 to TRBJ2-5; TRBD2 matches at 16 bases. The CDR3 loop spans 15 amino acids. Germline assignment: CDR1 SGDLS and CDR2 YYNGEE. With 4 bases clipped from V and 6 bases from J, the junction kept 3 bases outside the gene matches. CDR3 bases: TGTGCCAGCAGCCGGGGACTAGCGGGGGGGAAGACCCAGTACTTC. Its translation is CASSRGLAGGKTQYF.

This clone came up a few times. The V gene is TRBV5-1, the J gene TRBJ2-5, with 10 bases matching TRBD2. Trimming at V came to 4 bases and at J to 8 bases, leaving 11 bases not matched to a gene. Germline V gene data show CDR1 as SGHRS and CDR2 as YFSETQ. The length of the CDR3 is 15 residues. The CDR3 region has the DNA TGCGCCAGCAGCCCGAGAGGGACTAGCGCCGACACCCAGTACTTC. It specifies CASSPRGTSADTQYF.

This clone showed up just once. The chain carries TRBV19 and TRBJ1-5, with D possibly matching TRBD1 (5 bases). Germline V gene lookup returns CDR1 LNHDA and CDR2 SQIVND (reference sequence). V lost 1 base and J lost 2, with 9 bases in between. The length of the CDR3 is 15 residues. The CDR3 spells CASSIVGGGNQPQHF. The CDR3 nucleotides read TGTGCCAGTAGTATAGTCGGGGGAGGCAATCAGCCCCAGCATTTT.